This T cell receptor (beta chain) came from a study of breast tumors, draining lymph nodes, adjacent tissues. In germline, CDR1 is LNHNV, CDR2 YYDKDF (reference sequence). The CDR3 length is 15 residues. Trimming took 8 bases from V and 2 from J; bases not matched to a gene: 11. Study results and caveats: The lymph node origin of tumor T cells was framed as consistent with a hypothesis, not demonstrated.

A single record per CDR3 protein comes from TCRdb applying MiXCR to the multiplex PCR reads. The sample comprises around 21,000 distinct CDR3 sequences, 41% of which are singletons, and approximately 24% rests with the top ten. Ten or more counts support this clonotype. The antigen remains undetermined. This sequence was found in a female donor with breast cancer. Some clones in this sample may be carry-over from other donors' samples. Sequencing used breast tumor tissue. The V and J genes are TRBV15 and TRBJ2-7, with 8 bases lining up with TRBD1. CDR3 amino acids: CATGIDRGYTYEQYF. For the CDR3, the DNA is TGTGCCACCGGCATTGACAGGGGTTATACCTACGAGCAGTACTTC. The variable domain in full, completed from reference TRBV15 and TRBJ2-7, reads DAMVIQNPRYQVTQFGKPVTLSCSQTLNHNVMYWYQQKSSQAPKLLFHYYDKDFNNEADTPDNFQSRRPNTSFCFLDIRSPGLGDTAMYLCATGIDRGYTYEQYFGPGTRLTVT.